This entry lists 29 T cell receptor beta chains sequenced from one sample in a study of identical twins. Each CDR3 protein gets one entry after TCRdb re-called the 5' RACE reads with MiXCR. The sample carries about 790,000 distinct CDR3 sequences, 15% to 20% recorded once. These data are also associated with another study on T cells expressing NK-cell markers.

The sequenced sample consisted of PBMCs. The receptors were gathered from a woman under 30 in good health.

The chain links TRBV12-3 or TRBV12-4 to TRBJ2-7; tentative D call: TRBD1 (5 bases). This CDR3 region has 14 residues. Trimming shortened V by 5 bases and J by 2 bases, and 13 bases separated the two germline ends. The DNA of the CDR3 is TGTGCCAGCAGTCCCAGACAGACGGCCTACGAGCAGTACTTC. Its protein is CASSPRQTAYEQYF.

The V and J genes are TRBV13 and TRBJ1-1; D ambiguous. Per germline, CDR1 PRHDT and CDR2 FYEKMQ (reference sequence). V dropped 7 bases and J dropped 1 base, with 13 bases sitting between them. The CDR3 consists of 14 residues. CDR3 bases: TGTGCCAGCATGTTAAATCGAAGGAACACTGAAGCTTTCTTT. Translating gives CASMLNRRNTEAFF.

This clonotype occurred a few times. The chain recombines TRBV20-1 with TRBJ2-4; 8 bases agree with TRBD2. V lost 3 bases and J lost 7; bases outside the gene matches: 8. Germline CDR1 and CDR2: DFQATT and SNEGSKA (reference sequence). This CDR3 is built from 14 residues. CDR3: CSASRGGPRNIQYF. The CDR3 DNA sequence: TGCAGTGCTAGTCGCGGGGGGCCGAGGAACATTCAGTACTTC.

There are a few counts of this clonotype. The V call is TRBV20-1, the J call TRBJ2-7; no clear D. Germline V gives CDR1 DFQATT, CDR2 SNEGSKA (reference sequence). The CDR3 is 13 amino acids. The germline V and J ends were trimmed by 0 bases and 6 bases, with 12 bases remaining between them. The CDR3 reads CSARDRPGREQYF. For the CDR3, the DNA is TGCAGTGCTAGAGATCGGCCAGGTCGCGAGCAGTACTTC.

V and J are TRBV11-2 and TRBJ2-2; possibly TRBD2 for D (5 bases). The CDR3 covers 17 residues. The germline V gene has CDR1 SGHAT and CDR2 FQNNGV. Trimming pared 0 bases from V and 1 base from J, leaving 12 bases between. Here the CDR3 reads CASSLEAATMNTGELFF. The CDR3 nucleotides read TGTGCCAGCAGCTTAGAAGCGGCTACAATGAACACCGGGGAGCTGTTTTTT.

This clonotype has a count of ten or more. The junction departs from the called germline gene at one end, perhaps through a read error. V gene TRBV7-2 combines with J gene TRBJ2-7; 7 bases fit TRBD1. Germline lookup yields CDR1 SGHTA and CDR2 FQGNSA. The CDR3 has 13 residues. DNA of the CDR3: TGTGCCAGCAGTTTAGCCAGGGGGTACGAGCAGTACTTC. It is translated as CASSLARGYEQYF.

The rearrangement links TRBV10-3 to TRBJ1-2; TRBD1 matches at 9 bases. The CDR3 consists of 12 residues. Germline values: CDR1 ENHRY, CDR2 SYGVKD. Losses at the gene ends were 10 bases for V and 8 bases for J; bases not matched to a gene: 8. Here the CDR3 DNA reads TGTGCCAACTCGTGGACAGGGGAGGGCTACACCTTC. It is translated as CANSWTGEGYTF.

This clonotype was seen a handful of times. CDR3 DNA: TGCAGCGTTGAAAGTCGGGGAGGGTGGCACGAGCAGTACTTC. It yields the protein CSVESRGGWHEQYF. The chain carries TRBV29-1 and TRBJ2-7; 7 bases are shared with TRBD2. J was trimmed by 5 bases and V by 2 bases; bases with no gene match: 9. The CDR3 contains 14 residues. Germline CDR1 reads SQVTM; CDR2 reads ANQGSEA.

CDR3 loop: CASSRTPGFAEAFF. CDR3 sequence (DNA): TGTGCCAGCAGCCGGACACCGGGGTTCGCTGAAGCTTTCTTT. The chain recombines TRBV12-3 or TRBV12-4 with TRBJ1-1, with TRBD1 as a possible D gene (5 bases). V was pared by 6 bases and J by 6 bases, with 17 bases between. This CDR3 is built from 14 residues.

This clonotype was seen a handful of times. The chain uses TRBV10-3 and TRBJ2-3; 8 nucleotides align to TRBD1. CDR1 is ENHRY and CDR2 is SYGVKD in the germline V gene. The V and J ends lost 10 bases and 2 bases, in that order; junction bases with no gene match: 14. The CDR3 length is 16 residues. In nucleotides, the CDR3 is TGTGCCACCCGAGTCTCCGGGACAGGCTTCACAGATACGCAGTATTTT. The encoded protein is CATRVSGTGFTDTQYF.

This clonotype has just a few counts. V usage is TRBV3-1 and J usage is TRBJ2-7; D remains unclear. The V gene lost 3 bases and the J gene lost 1 base, with 7 bases spanning the gap. Germline CDR1 is LGHDT and CDR2 is YNNKEL (reference sequence). This CDR3 spans 13 amino acids. CDR3 amino acids: CASSHIQSYEQYF. The DNA for the CDR3 is TGTGCCAGCAGCCATATCCAGTCCTACGAGCAGTACTTC.

This clonotype has only a few counts. CDR3 DNA: TGCGCCAGCAGTGAATCTCTGGGGGGTTCCTACAATGAGCAGTTCTTC. As protein: CASSESLGGSYNEQFF. The rearrangement joins TRBV10-1 to TRBJ2-1, with D perhaps matching TRBD2 (6 bases). The germline V and J ends were trimmed by 3 bases and 1 base, with 13 bases remaining between them. Germline V gene lookup returns CDR1 WNHNN and CDR2 SYGVQD (reference sequence). CDR3 length: 16 amino acids.

The chain has TRBV2 and TRBJ2-7; 9 nucleotides align to TRBD1. Germline V gene data show CDR1 as SNHLY and CDR2 as FYNNEI. V lost 2 bases, J lost 3 bases, and 2 bases stayed unmatched. This CDR3 comprises 14 residues. The CDR3, as DNA: TGTGCCAGCAGTGAACGACAGGGGGGCTACGAGCAGTACTTC. Translated: CASSERQGGYEQYF. Full variable domain (remainder filled in from reference TRBV2 and TRBJ2-7): EPEVTQTPSHQVTQMGQEVILRCVPISNHLYFYWYRQILGQKVEFLVSFYNNEISEKSEIFDDQFSVERPDGSNFTLKIRSTKLEDSAMYFCASSERQGGYEQYFGPGTRLTVT.

CDR3 in amino acids: CSAPTGYSSYNEQFF. The CDR3 nucleotides are TGCAGTGCCCCAACCGGTTATAGCTCCTACAATGAGCAGTTCTTC. This chain joins TRBV20-1 and TRBJ2-1; D remains ambiguous. CDR3 size: 15 residues. CDR1 is DFQATT and CDR2 is SNEGSKA in the germline V gene (reference sequence). The V and J ends lost 6 bases and 0 bases respectively, with 15 bases between them.

This clonotype was recorded a few times. The chain uses TRBV29-1 and TRBJ1-3; 7 bases agree with TRBD1. The CDR3 covers 14 residues. Unmatched junction bases numbered 4, after V lost 5 bases and J lost 0 bases. Germline assignment: CDR1 SQVTM and CDR2 ANQGSEA. CDR3 sequence: CSVLGTDSGNTIYF. The CDR3 DNA reads TGCAGCGTTCTCGGGACAGACTCTGGAAACACCATATATTTT.

This clonotype has ten or more counts. J is TRBJ2-7 and V is TRBV20-1; TRBD2 agrees at 8 bases. V dropped 6 bases and J dropped 2; count of bases not matched to a gene: 3. This CDR3 has 12 amino acids. Germline CDR1 is DFQATT and CDR2 is SNEGSKA (reference sequence). Written as DNA, the CDR3 is TGCAGTGCCATAGCGGGGACCTACGAGCAGTACTTC. This sequence encodes CSAIAGTYEQYF.

This clonotype was detected only a few times. The chain is built from TRBV2 and TRBJ1-2; D remains unclear. Germline V gene data show CDR1 as SNHLY and CDR2 as FYNNEI. CDR3 size: 14 residues. V was trimmed by 4 bases and J by 3 bases, leaving 12 bases between them. CDR3 sequence (DNA): TGTGCCAGCAGTGGCCAAGGGCAGGACTATGGCTACACCTTC. Protein: CASSGQGQDYGYTF.

J is TRBJ1-1 and V is TRBV5-5, with D perhaps TRBD1 (6 bases). Germline V CDR1 and CDR2: SGHKS, YYEKEE (reference sequence). Trimming removed 3 bases from V and 3 bases from J, with 15 bases in between. The CDR3 totals 15 residues. The CDR3 DNA is TGTGCCAGCAGCTGGGGGCTCAGGGCGGACACTGAAGCTTTCTTT. This encodes CASSWGLRADTEAFF.

This clonotype was found many times. This chain uses TRBV7-2 with TRBJ1-1, with D maybe TRBD1 (5 bases). CDR1 SGHTA and CDR2 FQGNSA come from the germline V gene. This CDR3 has 16 residues. The V end was cut by 2 bases, the J end by 1 base, with 14 bases between. CDR3 DNA sequence: TGTGCCAGCAGCTTACATCCCGGGGGGACGAACACTGAAGCTTTCTTT. Encoded protein: CASSLHPGGTNTEAFF. The full variable domain, in which reference TRBV7-2 and TRBJ1-1 provide the parts outside the CDR3, is GAGVSQSPSNKVTEKGKDVELRCDPISGHTALYWYRQSLGQGLEFLIYFQGNSAPDKSGLPSDRFSAERTGGSVSTLTIQRTQQEDSAVYLCASSLHPGGTNTEAFFGQGTRLTVV.

V usage is TRBV11-2 and J usage is TRBJ2-1; 7 nucleotides agree with TRBD2. The J segment lost 10 bases and the V segment lost 4 bases, leaving 1 base of the junction unmatched. The germline gives CDR1 SGHAT, CDR2 FQNNGV. The CDR3 spans 11 residues. The CDR3 region is CASSSTSEQFF. CDR3 DNA: TGTGCCAGCAGCTCGACTAGCGAGCAGTTCTTC.

The CDR3 sequence is CSASEGLAGLSTDTQYF. Written as DNA, the CDR3 is TGCAGTGCTAGTGAGGGGCTGGCGGGACTCTCCACAGATACGCAGTATTTT. The chain recombines TRBV20-1 with TRBJ2-3; TRBD2 is a possible D gene (6 bases). V was cut by 3 bases and J by 2 bases, with 21 bases left in between. Germline loops: CDR1 DFQATT, CDR2 SNEGSKA (reference sequence). This CDR3 comprises 17 residues.

With respect to this clonotype: The junction shows a germline mismatch at one end, possibly a read error. The chain combines TRBV6-1 with TRBJ1-4, with D perhaps TRBD1 (5 bases). Germline CDR1 reads MNHNS; CDR2 reads SASEGT. The CDR3 extends over 14 amino acids. The CDR3 sequence is CPPASGTENEKLFF. CDR3 DNA sequence: TGCCCCCCGGCCTCCGGGACGGAAAATGAAAAACTGTTTTTT.

A few counts support this clonotype. The chain carries TRBV5-1 and TRBJ2-3; D is perhaps TRBD1 (5 bases). This CDR3 region has 13 residues. Germline loops: CDR1 SGHRS, CDR2 YFSETQ. The V gene lost 4 bases and the J gene lost 5 bases, with 11 bases spanning the gap. DNA for the CDR3: TGCGCCAGCAGCCAACGACAGAGAGATACGCAGTATTTT. Protein product: CASSQRQRDTQYF.

The chain couples TRBV12-3 or TRBV12-4 to TRBJ2-1; D is possibly TRBD2 (6 bases). The CDR3 is 14 residues long. V was trimmed by 6 bases and J by 9 bases, leaving 18 bases between them. DNA of the CDR3: TGTGCCAGCAGGCTGAATCGGGAGAGAAGTGAGCAGTTCTTC. It yields the protein CASRLNRERSEQFF.

The chain uses TRBV11-3 and TRBJ1-1; D gene unclear. V dropped 1 base and J dropped 6 bases, with 6 bases sitting between them. The CDR3 runs to 12 residues. Germline V gene sequence: CDR1 SGHNT, CDR2 YENEEA. In DNA, the CDR3 is TGTGCCAGCAGCTTAGGTTCGGCTGAAGCTTTCTTT. The encoded protein is CASSLGSAEAFF.

The chain recombines TRBV5-1 with TRBJ2-5; 10 nucleotides match TRBD2. The germline gives CDR1 SGHRS, CDR2 YFSETQ. Germline trimming cut 1 base from V and 1 base from J; bases unmatched to any gene: 4. The CDR3 covers 16 residues. The CDR3 here is CASSLRAGGSQETQYF. Here the CDR3 DNA reads TGCGCCAGCAGCTTGAGAGCGGGGGGGAGCCAAGAGACCCAGTACTTC.

The CDR3 is CASSLPGLTTPPYF. CDR3 in DNA: TGTGCCAGCAGTCTACCGGGACTAACCACCCCTCCGTACTTC. V gene TRBV12-3 or TRBV12-4 combines with J gene TRBJ2-7; TRBD2 matches 7 bases. This CDR3 is 14 amino acids long. Losses at the gene ends were 5 bases for V and 12 bases for J; bases not matched to a gene: 16.

The rearrangement joins TRBV6-2 or TRBV6-3 to TRBJ2-4, with a possible D match to TRBD2 (6 bases). Per the germline V gene, CDR1 is MNHEY and CDR2 is SVGEGT. This CDR3 comprises 15 residues. Trimming stripped 4 bases from V and 4 bases from J, with 14 bases between. The CDR3 DNA reads TGTGCCAGCAGTTCCGCCGGGACTGGTAAAAACATTCAGTACTTC. Its translation: CASSSAGTGKNIQYF.

Only a few counts were recorded for this clonotype. The gene calls are TRBV6-4 and TRBJ2-3; TRBD2 matches 8 bases. Germline CDR1 is MRHNA and CDR2 is SNTAGT. This CDR3 has 18 amino acids. The V segment lost 9 bases and the J segment 7 bases; nucleotides outside the gene matches: 24. The CDR3 protein is CARIHPLTSASIMYTQYF. CDR3 DNA sequence: TGTGCCAGAATTCATCCCTTGACTAGCGCCTCGATCATGTATACGCAGTATTTT.